A selection of T cell receptor beta chains follows, all from one sample in a study of cytomegalovirus exposure and HLA in healthy donors. Profiled with immunoSEQ multiplex PCR; TCRdb holds only in-frame clones, not every one. In the table there are 100,000 to 150,000 clones, around 81% of which are singletons. Sequencing was carried out using PBMCs. These receptors originate from a woman aged 50 to 60 in good health and CMV-seronegative. CDR3s leave out the opening cysteine and the closing phenylalanine or tryptophan.

j_call,v_call,cdr3_aa
TRBJ1-3,TRBV4-3,ASSQRTSGNTIY
TRBJ1-4,TRBV18,ASSPGQANREKLF
TRBJ2-3,TRBV30,ASAEAASRADTQY
TRBJ1-1,TRBV4-3,ASSQGSFTGGGAF
TRBJ1-3,TRBV30,AWIAPLFSGNTIY
TRBJ1-2,TRBV19,ASSILGGGRGYT
TRBJ1-6,TRBV4-3,ASSQDHGGSPLH
TRBJ2-3,TRBV11-3,ASSLDPGSTDTQY
TRBJ1-5,TRBV29-1,SAGQEGPNQPQH
TRBJ2-2,TRBV4-3,ASSQEEGLSGELF
TRBJ2-5,TRBV19,ASSVRDSGETQY
TRBJ1-1,TRBV11-2,ASSLAGGLNTEAF
TRBJ1-3,TRBV28,ASSKGATSGNTIY
-,TRBV7-3,ASSLAVAGLDYEQY
TRBJ2-7,TRBV5-4,ASSLGRLAGDEQY
TRBJ1-2,TRBV6-1,ASKEGANLGGYT
TRBJ2-5,TRBV5-1,ASSLVPQETQY
TRBJ2-1,TRBV7-9,ASSFSAGARYNEQF
TRBJ1-5,TRBV7-9,ASSLAGQGPYQPQH
TRBJ2-1,TRBV15,ATSVSGLAVSPYNEQF
TRBJ1-2,TRBV9,ASSHLTTANYGYT
TRBJ2-1,TRBV7-3,ASSANRGNEQF
TRBJ2-3,TRBV9,ASSVDSATDTQY
TRBJ2-3,TRBV28,ASSTGLAGVEQVSTDTQY
TRBJ1-5,TRBV28,ASSRVERQPQH
TRBJ2-1,TRBV9,ASSGPPGQGLDAYNEQF
TRBJ1-1,TRBV11-1,ASSWGQGRTEAF
TRBJ1-5,TRBV6-5,ATSRGQVNQPQH
TRBJ2-1,TRBV10-1,ASSAEDEQF
TRBJ2-5,TRBV6-5,ASSFRTSIRETQY
TRBJ2-1,TRBV9,ASSVAGGAANEQF
TRBJ2-2,TRBV4-3,ASSQVGRAGELF
TRBJ2-7,TRBV10-3,AISDRGGSYEQY
TRBJ2-4,TRBV6-1,ASSLNKNIQY
TRBJ2-5,TRBV19,ASSSTTGVGETQY
TRBJ2-1,TRBV2,ASNRKGAGSYNEQF
TRBJ1-1,TRBV4-1,ASSQEGTGGYTEAF
TRBJ1-2,TRBV6-5,ASSYTEQHSNYGYT
TRBJ2-6,TRBV7-2,ASSEGVAGGRSGANVLT
TRBJ2-5,TRBV7-9,ASSPPGLVKETQY
TRBJ1-2,TRBV30,AWDEAFGVGGYT
TRBJ2-7,TRBV28,ASSLGWTGKSYEQY
TRBJ1-1,TRBV6-1,ASSGERRIAEAF
TRBJ1-5,TRBV18,ASSPLQGEGNQPQH
TRBJ2-5,TRBV7-7,ASSLSGRETQY
TRBJ2-1,TRBV5-1,ASSTLRDYVQF
TRBJ1-3,TRBV9,ASSAGQGSSGNTIY
TRBJ1-5,TRBV4-1,ASSQERGHQPQH
TRBJ2-1,TRBV10-1,ASSEAPEREAYNEQF
TRBJ2-7,TRBV7-2,ASSLGGNSYEQY
TRBJ2-1,TRBV19,ASRTTPSPYNEQF
TRBJ2-1,TRBV5-1,ASSSTSGPYNEQF
TRBJ1-1,TRBV4-2,ASSQDSPSDSRPF
TRBJ2-1,TRBV27,ASSLGGLPNEQF
TRBJ1-1,TRBV7-2,ASSWGGGSIAEAF
TRBJ2-3,TRBV5-4,ASSPPWPAGNTDTQY
TRBJ1-4,TRBV28,ASSLGTGSPEKLF